The present T cell receptor (beta chain) was sequenced within a study of shared clonotypes between healthy human individuals (dated by TCRdb to 2019 to 2021). Looking at the study overall: Two women and a few men aged 18 to 49 years were included in the cohort. Per donor, three plates each were used for CD4 naive and CD4 memory, two for CD8 naive, and one for CD8 memory. The study deeply sequenced blood TCR repertoires of about 5 healthy adults to estimate repertoire size and the extent of clonotype sharing between individuals. To increase sequencing depth and limit assay-specific biases, different laboratories used diverse techniques to prepare libraries and sequence TCR repertoires. Leukapheresis yielded between about 0.94 and 9 billion PBMCs per donor.

V is pruned by 5 bases and J by 4 bases, leaving 5 bases of the junction without a gene match. Sequences SEHNR (CDR1) and FQNEAQ (CDR2) are obtained from the germline V gene (reference sequence). Reading from cysteine to phenylalanine, the CDR3 counts 14 amino acids. Only the CDR3 DNA is retained, 42 bases long and in frame from the first base. The donors were healthy, HIV-negative adults who had no recently reported acute infections or vaccinations. Only Caucasian adults living in Nashville, Tennessee, USA were represented among the donors. CD4+ T cells were enriched by magnetic negative selection, after which naive cells were positively selected on CD45RA and the negative fraction was taken as the memory subset. Blood was collected by leukapheresis, and PBMCs were isolated by Ficoll-Histopaque density gradient centrifugation and then cryopreserved in liquid nitrogen vapor phase. Analytical flow cytometry was used to check the purity and quantity of every magnetically sorted T cell population. Genomic DNA was isolated from every sorted fraction and measured by UV absorbance on a Nanodrop 2000c.

TCR CDR3 regions were amplified from genomic DNA by multiplex PCR using the deep immunoSEQ assay. Genomic DNA extracted from each cell subset was distributed evenly over all wells of several immunoSEQ 96-well plates, and each plate served as one replicate. For sorted subsets, 200 to 250 ng of genomic DNA, equivalent to some 30,000 T cell genomes, went into each replicate PCR. Purified libraries were measured with a Qubit 3.0 fluorometer, size-checked on a Bioanalyzer 2100, and measured again with the KAPA Library Quantification kit. A separate single-read 150-cycle Illumina NextSeq 550 flow cell was used to sequence each immunoSEQ 96-well plate. Regarding the original processing steps: Because the immunoSEQ output held only junctional sequences and lacked quality scores, the filtering could not match the filtering applied to full-length reads. Sequences were annotated with PyIR, a Python wrapper for IgBLAST v1.9, using IMGT germline references to assign V/J genes and CDR3. Any read was removed if the V/J assignment was weak (E-value above 1e-6), the CDR3 was missing, or the read contained stop codons, out-of-frame junctions, or ambiguous translated residues. A V3J clonotype was defined by an identical inferred V gene, J gene, and CDR3 amino acid sequence. Percentage overlap between repertoires was computed as shared unique clonotypes divided by the size of the smaller repertoire. Richness of each repertoire was evaluated using RTK rarefaction, the Chao1 estimator, and Recon v2.1 estimates of unobserved clonotypes. Generation probabilities for all TCRbeta clonotypes obtained by the gDNA method from several donors were computed using OLGA. The immuneACCESS repertoire file appears here via TCRdb, limited to in-frame rearrangements. These files lack a portion of the clones; in checked studies, under half of the deficit traces to unresolved V genes, and the cause of the others is not known. The V and J calls and clone size are taken from that table; D and trimming were inferred from the DNA. Here the sample has about 340,000 clones; roughly 70% occur a single time. Roughly a tenth of the sample comes from the top ten.

Remarks on this clone: Its antigen is not yet known. Per-base qualities were not stored, and no clone one base away is much larger.

Broader findings and caveats from the paper: Even with the large sequencing depth, rarefaction of the sorted-subset datasets indicated that sequencing was incomplete. The small number of donors limited the genetic and exposure-history diversity represented. Compared with non-shared clonotypes, the clonotypes found in all four sorted-subset donors had higher generation probabilities. Sampling was restricted to blood, and TCR repertoires in tissues likely differ from the TCR repertoires found in blood. Estimated clonotype richness was generally larger for naive than for memory subsets. Based on pairwise subsampling, the degree of clonotype sharing among donors was expected to be affected by sequencing depth. Sharing across a few donors was observed for 5% to 6.5% of naive CD4, under 4% of naive CD8, 2% to 2.5% of memory CD4, and roughly 0.43% of memory CD8 clonotypes.

The chain joins TRBV7-9 to TRBJ2-1, and TRBD2 aligns with 7 junction nucleotides. The source of this sequence is a man aged 30-40 years in good health. Input material: memory CD4+ T cells sorted from blood. The sample's cell subset or site label, in plain terms: CD45RA-negative fraction. The base sequence is TGTGCCAGCAGCCCCGGACTAGATTACAATGAGCAGTTCTTC. Translated, this gives CASSPGLDYNEQFF.